This T cell receptor beta chain was recorded in a study of T cell changes during pregnancy in multiple sclerosis. The data were produced by immunoSEQ multiplex PCR, yet TCRdb's version contains in-frame clones alone and is incomplete. The profile shows around 63,000 clones, 92% of them singletons. The CDR3 loop spans 11 amino acids. The ends were cut back, 9 bases at V and 4 bases at J, with 9 bases in the middle. Germline V gives CDR1 MDHEN, CDR2 SYDVKM. The origin of this receptor is a female donor in good health, enrolled as a control in a pregnancy study. Sequenced material: peripheral blood, taken in the third trimester of pregnancy. The chain joins TRBV28 to TRBJ1-2; maybe TRBD1 (5 bases). In nucleotides, the CDR3 is TGTGCCAGTACAGGAATCTATGGCTACACCTTC. This gives the protein CASTGIYGYTF.